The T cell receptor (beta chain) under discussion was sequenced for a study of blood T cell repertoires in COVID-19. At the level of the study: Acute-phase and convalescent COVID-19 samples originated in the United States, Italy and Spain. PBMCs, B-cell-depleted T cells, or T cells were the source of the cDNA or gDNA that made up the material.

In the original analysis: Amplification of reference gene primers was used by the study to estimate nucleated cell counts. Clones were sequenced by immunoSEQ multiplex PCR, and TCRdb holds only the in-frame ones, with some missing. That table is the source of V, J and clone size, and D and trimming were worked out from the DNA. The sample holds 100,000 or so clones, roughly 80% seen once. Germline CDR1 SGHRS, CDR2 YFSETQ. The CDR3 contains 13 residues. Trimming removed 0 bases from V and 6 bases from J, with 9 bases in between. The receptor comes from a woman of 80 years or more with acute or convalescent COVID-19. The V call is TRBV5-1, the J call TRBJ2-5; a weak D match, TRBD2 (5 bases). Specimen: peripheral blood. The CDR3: CASSLGSDQTQYF. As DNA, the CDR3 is TGCGCCAGCAGCTTGGGTAGCGACCAGACCCAGTACTTC.